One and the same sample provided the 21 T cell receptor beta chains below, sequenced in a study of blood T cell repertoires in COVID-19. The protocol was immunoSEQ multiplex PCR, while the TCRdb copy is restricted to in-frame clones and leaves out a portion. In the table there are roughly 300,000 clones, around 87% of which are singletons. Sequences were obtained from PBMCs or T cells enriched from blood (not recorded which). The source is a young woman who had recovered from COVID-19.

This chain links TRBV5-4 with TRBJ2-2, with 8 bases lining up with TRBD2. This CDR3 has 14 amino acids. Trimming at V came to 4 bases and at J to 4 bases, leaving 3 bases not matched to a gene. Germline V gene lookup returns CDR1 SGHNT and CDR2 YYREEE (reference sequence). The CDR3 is CASSVTSGTGELFF. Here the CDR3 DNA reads TGTGCCAGCAGCGTCACTAGCGGCACCGGGGAGCTGTTTTTT.

The CDR3: CASSRRQLANYGYTF. The CDR3 DNA reads TGTGCCAGCAGTCGACGACAGTTAGCTAACTATGGCTACACCTTC. The chain employs TRBV6-2 or TRBV6-3 and TRBJ1-2; D is possibly TRBD1 (5 bases). The CDR3 runs to 15 residues. V was clipped by 5 bases and J by 0 bases, with 13 bases between them. Germline lookup yields CDR1 MNHEY and CDR2 SVGEGT.

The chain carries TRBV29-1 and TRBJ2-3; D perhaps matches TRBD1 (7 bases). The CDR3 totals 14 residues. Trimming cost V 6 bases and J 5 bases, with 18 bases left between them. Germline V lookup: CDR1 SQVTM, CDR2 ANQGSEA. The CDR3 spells CSVRRQGGGDTQYF. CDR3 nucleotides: TGCAGCGTCCGAAGACAGGGAGGAGGAGATACGCAGTATTTT.

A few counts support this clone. The CDR3 bases are TGTGCCAGCAGCGGAGGGAGCGAGCAGTACTTC. It yields the protein CASSGGSEQYF. V is TRBV9 and J is TRBJ2-7; weak D call: TRBD2 (5 bases). V gave up 3 bases and J gave up 6 bases, with 7 bases separating them. Germline values: CDR1 SGDLS, CDR2 YYNGEE. The CDR3 length is 11 residues.

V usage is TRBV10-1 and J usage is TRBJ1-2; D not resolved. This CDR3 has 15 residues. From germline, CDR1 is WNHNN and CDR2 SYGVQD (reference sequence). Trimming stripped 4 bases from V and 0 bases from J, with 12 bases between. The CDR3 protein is CASSASGDANYGYTF. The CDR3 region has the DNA TGCGCCAGCAGTGCGAGCGGCGACGCTAACTATGGCTACACCTTC.

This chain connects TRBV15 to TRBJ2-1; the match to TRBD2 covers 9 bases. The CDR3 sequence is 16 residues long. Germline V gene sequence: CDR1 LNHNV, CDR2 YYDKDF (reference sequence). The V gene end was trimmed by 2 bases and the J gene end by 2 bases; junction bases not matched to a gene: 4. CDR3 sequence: CATSRLGGGAYNEQFF. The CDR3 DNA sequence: TGTGCCACCAGCAGACTGGGCGGGGGGGCCTACAATGAGCAGTTCTTC.

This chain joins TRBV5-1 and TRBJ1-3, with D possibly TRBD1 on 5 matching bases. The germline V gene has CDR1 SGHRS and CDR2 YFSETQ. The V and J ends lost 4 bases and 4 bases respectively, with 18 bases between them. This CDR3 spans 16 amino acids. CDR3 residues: CASSGYGGRGGNTIYF. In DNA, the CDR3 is TGCGCCAGCAGCGGCTACGGGGGACGGGGAGGAAACACCATATATTTT.

Written as DNA, the CDR3 is TGTGCCAGCAGCTGGGGACTAGCGGACCTGACCTACAATGAGCAGTTCTTC. Translating gives CASSWGLADLTYNEQFF. The chain uses TRBV13 and TRBJ2-1; 11 bases are a match to TRBD2. The germline gives CDR1 PRHDT, CDR2 FYEKMQ (reference sequence). Germline trimming cut 4 bases from V and 2 bases from J; bases unmatched to any gene: 7. The CDR3 has 17 amino acids.

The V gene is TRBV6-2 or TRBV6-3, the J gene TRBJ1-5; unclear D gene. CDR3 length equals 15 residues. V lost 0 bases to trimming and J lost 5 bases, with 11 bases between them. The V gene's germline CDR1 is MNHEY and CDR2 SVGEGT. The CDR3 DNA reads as TGTGCCAGCAGTTACTCGACTCGGAGGGATCAGCCCCAGCATTTT. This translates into CASSYSTRRDQPQHF.

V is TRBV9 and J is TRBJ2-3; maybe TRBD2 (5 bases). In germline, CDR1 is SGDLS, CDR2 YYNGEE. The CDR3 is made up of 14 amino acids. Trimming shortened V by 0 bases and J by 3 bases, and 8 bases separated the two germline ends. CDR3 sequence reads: CASSVAGWTDTQYF. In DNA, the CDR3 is TGTGCCAGCAGCGTAGCGGGGTGGACAGATACGCAGTATTTT.

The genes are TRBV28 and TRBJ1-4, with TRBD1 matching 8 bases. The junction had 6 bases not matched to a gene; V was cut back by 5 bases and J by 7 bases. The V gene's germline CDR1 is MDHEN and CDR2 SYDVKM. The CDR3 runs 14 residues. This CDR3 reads CASSPRQGREKLFF. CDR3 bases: TGTGCCAGCAGTCCTAGACAGGGGCGTGAAAAACTGTTTTTT.

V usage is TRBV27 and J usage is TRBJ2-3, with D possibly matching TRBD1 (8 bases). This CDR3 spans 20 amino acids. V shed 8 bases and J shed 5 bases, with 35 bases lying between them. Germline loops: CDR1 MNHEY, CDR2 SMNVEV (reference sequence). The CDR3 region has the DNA TGTGCCAGCCTCGATCGGGACAGGCATCGGTGGGGGGGACATATAGATACGCAGTATTTT. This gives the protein CASLDRDRHRWGGHIDTQYF.

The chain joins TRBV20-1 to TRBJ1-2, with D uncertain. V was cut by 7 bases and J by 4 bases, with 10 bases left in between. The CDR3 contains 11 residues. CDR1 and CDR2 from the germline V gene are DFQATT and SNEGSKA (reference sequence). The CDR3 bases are TGCAGTGTTGAGACAAGCTATGGCTACACCTTC. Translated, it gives CSVETSYGYTF.

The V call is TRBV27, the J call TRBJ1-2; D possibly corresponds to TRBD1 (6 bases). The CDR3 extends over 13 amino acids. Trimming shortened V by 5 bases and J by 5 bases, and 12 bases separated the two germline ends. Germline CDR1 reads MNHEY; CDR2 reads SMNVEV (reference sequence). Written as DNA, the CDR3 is TGTGCCAGCAGTCAAGGGGGTTGGTATGGCTACACCTTC. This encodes CASSQGGWYGYTF.

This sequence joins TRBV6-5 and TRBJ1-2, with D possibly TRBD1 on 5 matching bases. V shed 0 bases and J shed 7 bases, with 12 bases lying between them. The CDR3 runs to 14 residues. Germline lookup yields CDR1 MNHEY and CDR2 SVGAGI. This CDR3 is CASSYSAGLRGYTF. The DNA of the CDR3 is TGTGCCAGCAGTTACTCCGCAGGGTTGCGTGGCTACACCTTC.

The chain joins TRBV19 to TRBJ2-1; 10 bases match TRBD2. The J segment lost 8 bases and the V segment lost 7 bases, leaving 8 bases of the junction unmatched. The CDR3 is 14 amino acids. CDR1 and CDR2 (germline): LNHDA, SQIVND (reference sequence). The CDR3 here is CASKKRGGRDEQFF. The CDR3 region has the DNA TGTGCCAGTAAAAAGCGGGGGGGCCGGGATGAGCAGTTCTTC.

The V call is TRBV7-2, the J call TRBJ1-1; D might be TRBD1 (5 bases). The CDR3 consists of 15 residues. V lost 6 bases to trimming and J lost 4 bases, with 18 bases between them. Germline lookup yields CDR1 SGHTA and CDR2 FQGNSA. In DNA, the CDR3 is TGTGCCAGCAGACGGGACTGGGAAGGTTTCACTGAAGCTTTCTTT. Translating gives CASRRDWEGFTEAFF.

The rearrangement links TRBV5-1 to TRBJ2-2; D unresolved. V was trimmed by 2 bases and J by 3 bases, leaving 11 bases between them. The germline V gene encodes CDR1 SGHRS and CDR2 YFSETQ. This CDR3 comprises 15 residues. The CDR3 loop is CASSLGSEYTGELFF. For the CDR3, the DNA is TGCGCCAGCAGCTTAGGCTCGGAGTACACCGGGGAGCTGTTTTTT.

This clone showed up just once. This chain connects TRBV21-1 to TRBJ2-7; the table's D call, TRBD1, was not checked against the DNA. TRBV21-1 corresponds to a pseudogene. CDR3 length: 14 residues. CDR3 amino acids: CASSPRTGGYEQYF. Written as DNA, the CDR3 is TGTGCCTCAAGTCCCAGGACAGGGGGCTACGAGCAGTACTTC.

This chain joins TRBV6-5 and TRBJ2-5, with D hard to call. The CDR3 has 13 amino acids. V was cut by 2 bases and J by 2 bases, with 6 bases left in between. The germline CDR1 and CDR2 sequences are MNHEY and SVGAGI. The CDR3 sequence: CASSYGIQETQYF. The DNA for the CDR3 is TGTGCCAGCAGTTACGGCATACAAGAGACCCAGTACTTC.

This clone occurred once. The CDR3 DNA follows: TGTGCCAGTAGTATAAGGGGGCGAGCTGAAGCTTTCTTT. This codes for CASSIRGRAEAFF. The rearrangement joins TRBV19 to TRBJ1-1; TRBD1 aligns across 7 bases. CDR1 and CDR2 (germline): LNHDA, SQIVND (reference sequence). This CDR3 contains 13 residues. Trimming took 2 bases from V and 6 from J; bases not matched to a gene: 3.